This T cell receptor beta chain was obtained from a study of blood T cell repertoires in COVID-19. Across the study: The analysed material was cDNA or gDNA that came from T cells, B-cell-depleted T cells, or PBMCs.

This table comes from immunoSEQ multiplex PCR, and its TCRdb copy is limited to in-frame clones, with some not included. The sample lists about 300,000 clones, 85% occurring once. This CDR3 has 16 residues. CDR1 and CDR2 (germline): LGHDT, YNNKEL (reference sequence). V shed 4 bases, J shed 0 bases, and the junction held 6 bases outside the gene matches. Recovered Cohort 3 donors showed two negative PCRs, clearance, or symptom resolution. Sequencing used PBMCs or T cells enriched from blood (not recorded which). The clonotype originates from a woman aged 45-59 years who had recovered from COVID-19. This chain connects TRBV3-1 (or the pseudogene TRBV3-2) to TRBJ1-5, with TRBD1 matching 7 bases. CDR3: CASSPRDSPSNQPQHF. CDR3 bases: TGTGCCAGCAGCCCCCGGGACAGCCCTAGCAATCAGCCCCAGCATTTT.